Following are 30 T cell receptor beta chains from one sample sequenced in a study of blood T cell repertoires in COVID-19. Profiling relied on immunoSEQ multiplex PCR, and the TCRdb table lists in-frame clones only, not all of them. The sample has 150,000 or so clones, 82% seen once. Sequenced material: peripheral blood. These receptors came from a human donor with acute or convalescent COVID-19. The donor label of this sample is uncertain.

The chain links TRBV10-3 to TRBJ1-3; the D is unclear. Germline loops: CDR1 ENHRY, CDR2 SYGVKD. The V and J ends lost 5 bases and 0 bases respectively, with 11 bases between them. The CDR3 runs to 15 residues. CDR3 region: CAISLTPDSGNTIYF. The CDR3 nucleotides read TGTGCCATCAGTCTTACACCTGACTCTGGAAACACCATATATTTT.

The rearrangement joins TRBV10-2 to TRBJ1-1, with D tentatively TRBD1 (5 bases). V was cut by 6 bases and J by 1 base, with 9 bases left in between. The CDR3 sequence is 13 residues long. The germline V gene encodes CDR1 WSHSY and CDR2 SAAADI. CDR3: CASRVGENTEAFF. The CDR3 bases are TGCGCCAGCAGGGTAGGGGAGAACACTGAAGCTTTCTTT.

The CDR3 protein is CASSPRDSITDTQYF. CDR3 nucleotides: TGTGCCAGCAGCCCCCGGGACAGTATCACAGATACGCAGTATTTT. This chain uses TRBV7-2 with TRBJ2-3; 7 nucleotides align to TRBD1. The ends lost 5 bases at V and 2 bases at J; junction bases unmatched: 7. The CDR3 consists of 15 residues. Germline values: CDR1 SGHTA, CDR2 FQGNSA.

This clone was counted a single time. This chain connects TRBV6-5 to TRBJ2-1, with D maybe TRBD1 (6 bases). V was clipped by 4 bases and J by 9 bases, with 10 bases between them. Per the germline V gene, CDR1 is MNHEY and CDR2 is SVGAGI. The length of the CDR3 is 12 residues. The chain's CDR3 is CASSLQGSEQFF. The CDR3 DNA follows: TGTGCCAGCAGTTTACAGGGATCTGAGCAGTTCTTC.

The genes are TRBV5-1 and TRBJ1-1; D uncertain. This CDR3 has 15 residues. CDR1 is SGHRS and CDR2 is YFSETQ in the germline V gene. V shed 0 bases and J shed 1 base, with 10 bases lying between them. The CDR3, as DNA: TGCGCCAGCAGCTTGGGTAGTGGGCCGAACACTGAAGCTTTCTTT. This codes for CASSLGSGPNTEAFF.

The chain links TRBV19 to TRBJ1-5, with D possibly matching TRBD1 (6 bases). This CDR3 comprises 15 residues. Germline lookup yields CDR1 LNHDA and CDR2 SQIVND (reference sequence). Trimming cost V 3 bases and J 4 bases, with 13 bases left between them. The CDR3 bases are TGTGCCAGTAGTATTTCCCGACAGGAGAATCAGCCCCAGCATTTT. This encodes CASSISRQENQPQHF.

The table lists this clone with many counts. The J gene is TRBJ1-3, the V gene TRBV5-1; D is unclear. The length of the CDR3 is 15 residues. Trimming left V 3 bases short and J 0 bases short, with 10 bases between. CDR1 is SGHRS, CDR2 YFSETQ, per germline. CDR3 protein: CASSSGAISGNTIYF. CDR3 DNA: TGCGCCAGCAGCTCGGGAGCAATCTCTGGAAACACCATATATTTT.

This clone was seen once. V gene TRBV11-1 combines with J gene TRBJ1-6; weak D call: TRBD1 (6 bases). This CDR3 contains 14 residues. V shed 5 bases and J shed 9 bases, with 14 bases lying between them. Germline assignment: CDR1 SGHAT and CDR2 FQDESV (reference sequence). The chain's CDR3 is CASSTQGYGSPLHF. The CDR3 nucleotides are TGTGCCAGCAGCACACAGGGTTACGGTTCACCCCTCCACTTT.

The chain recombines TRBV23-1 with TRBJ1-2; 10 bases are a match to TRBD1. TRBV23-1 is an open reading frame, and its role is uncertain. This CDR3 spans 18 amino acids. J was trimmed by 5 bases and V by 4 bases; bases with no gene match: 16. The DNA of the CDR3 is TGCGCCAGCAGTCTCATCCCCGACAGGGGGCGTGGACCGTATGGCTACACCTTC. It specifies CASSLIPDRGRGPYGYTF.

The rearrangement links TRBV6-5 to TRBJ1-5; no clear D gene. Germline-derived CDR1 and CDR2 are MNHEY and SVGAGI. The V and J ends lost 2 bases and 4 bases respectively, with 12 bases between them. This CDR3 spans 15 amino acids. CDR3 nucleotides: TGTGCCAGCAGTTACAAGGGAGAGATGAATCAGCCCCAGCATTTT. The encoded protein is CASSYKGEMNQPQHF.

This clone was seen more than once but under ten times. The V gene is TRBV30, the J gene TRBJ1-4, with a tentative D call TRBD1 (5 bases). Germline loops: CDR1 GTSNPN, CDR2 SVGIG (reference sequence). The CDR3 is 11 amino acids. The germline V and J ends were trimmed by 8 bases and 7 bases, with 11 bases remaining between them. The CDR3 nucleotides are TGTGCCGGGGGGGGATCTGAAAAACTGTTTTTT. This translates into CAGGGSEKLFF.

CDR3 sequence reads: CASSTRTGDSPLHF. The CDR3 DNA sequence: TGTGCCAGCAGTACACGGACAGGGGACTCACCCCTCCACTTT. The rearrangement uses TRBV7-2 and TRBJ1-6; 9 bases are shared with TRBD1. The CDR3 is 14 residues long. Germline V gene lookup returns CDR1 SGHTA and CDR2 FQGNSA. V was pared by 6 bases and J by 10 bases, with 7 bases of the junction left unmatched.

The chain uses TRBV4-1 and TRBJ2-7, with TRBD1 matching 9 bases. Trimming cost V 3 bases and J 2 bases; bases outside gene matches: 8. This CDR3 has 16 amino acids. Germline CDR1 is MGHRA and CDR2 is YSYEKL. The CDR3 region is CASSHRPGQGTYEQYF. CDR3 DNA: TGCGCCAGCAGCCATCGGCCGGGACAGGGAACCTACGAGCAGTACTTC.

The chain is built from TRBV2 and TRBJ1-2; D unresolved. Germline loops: CDR1 SNHLY, CDR2 FYNNEI. V was clipped by 4 bases and J by 6 bases, with 3 bases between them. The CDR3 length is 10 residues. CDR3 bases: TGTGCCAGCAGTGCGGATGGCTACACCTTC. Protein product: CASSADGYTF.

The chain uses TRBV29-1 and TRBJ1-1; no reliable D call. Germline V lookup: CDR1 SQVTM, CDR2 ANQGSEA. Trimming left V 7 bases short and J 2 bases short, with 8 bases between. The CDR3 runs 11 residues. The CDR3 DNA reads TGCAGCGCCACAGTTAACACTGAAGCTTTCTTT. This translates into CSATVNTEAFF.

The CDR3 is CASSLQGNTEAFF. DNA for the CDR3: TGCGCCAGCAGCCTCCAGGGGAACACTGAAGCTTTCTTT. The chain recombines TRBV4-1 with TRBJ1-1, with a possible D match to TRBD1 (5 bases). The germline CDR1 and CDR2 sequences are MGHRA and YSYEKL. This CDR3 is 13 amino acids long. The V and J ends lost 4 bases and 1 base respectively, with 7 bases between them.

The genes are TRBV5-1 and TRBJ2-6; D is uncertain. This CDR3 is built from 16 residues. The V gene's germline CDR1 is SGHRS and CDR2 YFSETQ. Trimming pared 1 base from V and 0 bases from J, leaving 8 bases between. The CDR3 protein is CASSLQQTSGANVLTF. The CDR3 DNA sequence: TGCGCCAGCAGCTTGCAACAGACCTCTGGGGCCAACGTCCTGACTTTC.

The chain is built from TRBV27 and TRBJ1-6; D is possibly TRBD1 (5 bases). The V end was cut by 6 bases, the J end by 5 bases, with 11 bases between. CDR1 is MNHEY, CDR2 SMNVEV, per germline (reference sequence). The CDR3 runs 14 residues. CDR3 sequence (DNA): TGTGCCAGCAGACTTAGACAGAATAATTCACCCCTCCACTTT. Its translation is CASRLRQNNSPLHF.

The CDR3 coding sequence is TGTGCCAGCAGTTTAAGGGGGGGAAACTATGGCTACACCTTC. This sequence encodes CASSLRGGNYGYTF. V usage is TRBV27 and J usage is TRBJ1-2, with a weak D call TRBD1 (6 bases). The CDR3 has 14 residues. Germline CDR1 and CDR2: MNHEY and SMNVEV (reference sequence). The V end lost 2 bases, the J end lost 2 bases, and 9 bases lay between the germline ends.

The genes are TRBV28 and TRBJ1-6; D is unclear. Germline V gene data show CDR1 as MDHEN and CDR2 as SYDVKM. Between the trimmed V and J ends, which lost 6 bases and 10 bases, there was a span of 10 bases. The CDR3 is 12 residues long. CDR3 sequence (DNA): TGTGCCAGCAGCTTAAAACTATCACCCCTCCACTTT. It specifies CASSLKLSPLHF.

The rearrangement joins TRBV6-2 or TRBV6-3 to TRBJ2-6, with D unclear. This CDR3 is built from 14 residues. Germline loops: CDR1 MNHEY, CDR2 SVGEGT. Trimming shortened V by 5 bases and J by 4 bases, and 9 bases separated the two germline ends. CDR3 DNA: TGTGCCAGCAGTACCGTTGCGGGGGCCAACGTCCTGACTTTC. Translation: CASSTVAGANVLTF.

The chain links TRBV11-3 to TRBJ2-1; 9 bases map to TRBD2. CDR3 length equals 15 residues. V shed 3 bases, J shed 6 bases, and the junction held 6 bases outside the gene matches. The germline V gene has CDR1 SGHNT and CDR2 YENEEA. DNA for the CDR3: TGTGCCAGCAGCTTTGCGCGGGGGGGATTCAATGAGCAGTTCTTC. This codes for CASSFARGGFNEQFF.

The table lists this clone with a few counts. V gene TRBV30 combines with J gene TRBJ2-7, with 8 bases fitting TRBD2. The germline V gene encodes CDR1 GTSNPN and CDR2 SVGIG (reference sequence). CDR3 size: 14 residues. The V segment lost 2 bases and the J segment 3 bases; nucleotides outside the gene matches: 6. CDR3 sequence: CAWSSRGDFYEQYF. As DNA, the CDR3 is TGTGCCTGGAGTTCGCGGGGGGACTTCTACGAGCAGTACTTC.

The chain recombines TRBV30 with TRBJ1-1; the match to TRBD1 covers 7 bases. The junction had 1 base not matched to a gene; V was cut back by 5 bases and J by 1 base. This CDR3 contains 12 residues. Germline lookup yields CDR1 GTSNPN and CDR2 SVGIG (reference sequence). The DNA of the CDR3 is TGTGCCTGGCACAGGGGGAACACTGAAGCTTTCTTT. Amino acid sequence: CAWHRGNTEAFF.

The V call is TRBV18, the J call TRBJ1-5; D gene unclear. The germline gives CDR1 KGHSH, CDR2 LQKENI. Deletions cut 3 bases from V and 1 base from J, with 4 bases between. The CDR3 has 13 residues. This CDR3 is CASSPQSNQPQHF. The CDR3 region has the DNA TGTGCCAGCTCACCCCAGAGCAATCAGCCCCAGCATTTT.

In this sample, this clone turned up a few times. This chain links TRBV5-6 with TRBJ2-1; a possible D gene is TRBD2 (6 bases). Per germline, CDR1 SGHDT and CDR2 YYEEEE. The germline V and J ends were trimmed by 3 bases and 6 bases, with 10 bases remaining between them. The CDR3 totals 13 residues. The CDR3 loop reads CASSSGLFNEQFF. The CDR3 nucleotides read TGTGCCAGCAGCTCCGGACTATTCAATGAGCAGTTCTTC.

The CDR3: CASSITLDGDTQYF. CDR3 sequence (DNA): TGTGCCAGTAGTATCACCCTAGATGGTGATACGCAGTATTTT. The chain has TRBV19 and TRBJ2-3, with D uncertain. This CDR3 has 14 amino acids. The germline gives CDR1 LNHDA, CDR2 SQIVND (reference sequence). Trimming took 3 bases from V and 6 from J, leaving 13 bases between them.

V gene TRBV7-3 combines with J gene TRBJ1-1; a weak D match, TRBD1 (6 bases). Germline CDR1 reads SGHTA; CDR2 reads FQGTGA. The CDR3 runs to 16 residues. Trimming removed 2 bases from V and 2 bases from J, with 15 bases in between. The CDR3 sequence is CASSLVRGARNTEAFF. As DNA, the CDR3 is TGTGCCAGCAGCTTAGTTCGGGGGGCCAGAAACACTGAAGCTTTCTTT.

The chain couples TRBV9 to TRBJ1-3; D perhaps matches TRBD1 (5 bases). Germline loops: CDR1 SGDLS, CDR2 YYNGEE. V lost 4 bases and J lost 4, with 12 bases in between. This CDR3 is 14 amino acids long. The CDR3 coding sequence is TGTGCCAGCAGCCCACGGGGGGAAGGAAACACCATATATTTT. It translates to CASSPRGEGNTIYF.

This chain links TRBV18 with TRBJ1-5; the D gene is possibly TRBD1 (5 bases). With 3 bases removed from V and 4 bases from J, the gap between germline ends came to 13 bases. Germline V CDR1 and CDR2: KGHSH, LQKENI. The length of the CDR3 is 15 residues. The CDR3 sequence is CASSPIGGGNQPQHF. The CDR3 nucleotides are TGTGCCAGCTCACCCATCGGGGGAGGGAATCAGCCCCAGCATTTT.